This TCR beta chain came from a study of T cells in Graves' hyperthyroidism and ophthalmopathy. Study summary: Pretreatment peripheral blood was obtained at initial diagnosis.

The V gene lost 3 bases and the J gene lost 0 bases, with 18 bases spanning the gap. This CDR3 spans 17 amino acids. From germline, CDR1 is SGHTA and CDR2 FQGNSA. Graves' hyperthyroidism was deemed stable given no ophthalmopathy progression within 18 months. In making diagnoses, clinical symptoms, serum thyroxine and TRAb, thyroid ultrasound and orbital computed tomography were all used. This clonotype was found many times. The source material, RNA transcripts, was used to amplify TCR beta CDR3 regions. The HTBI set primed first-round TCR CDR3 RT-PCR. TCRdb called the multiplex PCR reads again in MiXCR, with one record for every CDR3 protein. The profile shows about 710,000 distinct CDR3 sequences, around 17% of them singletons.

This receptor was taken from a man aged 18 to 30 with Graves' hyperthyroidism. What was sequenced was blood. The chain uses TRBV7-2 and TRBJ2-7; tentatively, D is TRBD1 or TRBD2 (5 bases each). CDR3 amino acids: CASSFISGTLSSYEQYF. In nucleotides, the CDR3 is TGTGCCAGCAGCTTCATTTCCGGGACGTTAAGCTCCTACGAGCAGTACTTC.